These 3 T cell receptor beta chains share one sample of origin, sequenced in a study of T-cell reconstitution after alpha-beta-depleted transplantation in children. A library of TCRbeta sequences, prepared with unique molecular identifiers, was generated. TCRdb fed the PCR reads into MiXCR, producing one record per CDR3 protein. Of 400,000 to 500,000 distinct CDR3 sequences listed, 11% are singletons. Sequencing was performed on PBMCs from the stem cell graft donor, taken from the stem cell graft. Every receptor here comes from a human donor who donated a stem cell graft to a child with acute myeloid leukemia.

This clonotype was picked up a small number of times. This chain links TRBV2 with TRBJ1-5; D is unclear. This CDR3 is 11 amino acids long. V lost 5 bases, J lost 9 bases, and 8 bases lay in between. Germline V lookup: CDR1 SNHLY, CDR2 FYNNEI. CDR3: CASSLVGPQHF. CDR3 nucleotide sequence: TGTGCCAGCAGTTTAGTGGGGCCCCAGCATTTT. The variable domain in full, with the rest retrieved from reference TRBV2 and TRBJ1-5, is EPEVTQTPSHQVTQMGQEVILRCVPISNHLYFYWYRQILGQKVEFLVSFYNNEISEKSEIFDDQFSVERPDGSNFTLKIRSTKLEDSAMYFCASSLVGPQHFGDGTRLSIL.

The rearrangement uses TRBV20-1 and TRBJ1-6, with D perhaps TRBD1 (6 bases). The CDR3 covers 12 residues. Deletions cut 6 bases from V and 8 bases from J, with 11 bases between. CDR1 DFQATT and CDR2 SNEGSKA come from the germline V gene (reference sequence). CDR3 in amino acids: CSAGQPDSPLHF. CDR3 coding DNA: TGCAGTGCCGGACAGCCGGATTCACCCCTCCACTTT.

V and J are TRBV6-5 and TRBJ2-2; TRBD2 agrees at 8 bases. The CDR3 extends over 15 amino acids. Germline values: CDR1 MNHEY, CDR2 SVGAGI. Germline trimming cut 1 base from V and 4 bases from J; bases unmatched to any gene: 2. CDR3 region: CASSYYGLATGELFF. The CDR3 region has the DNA TGTGCCAGCAGTTACTATGGACTAGCCACCGGGGAGCTGTTTTTT.